Below, one T cell receptor beta chain is given with its context. Its antigen is still unknown. One base away there is no much larger clone; base qualities are not given. The data derive from a study of T cells in Graves' hyperthyroidism and ophthalmopathy (dated by TCRdb to about 2019). About the study as a whole: Peripheral blood was collected at initial diagnosis, before any treatment. In six Graves' hyperthyroidism patients, the study also compared T-cell repertoires from thyroid tissue with T-cell repertoires from blood. A discovery cohort of fewer than 110 patients, roughly 45 with Graves' ophthalmopathy and approximately 55 with stable Graves' hyperthyroidism, was used to find distinguishing TCR V-J signatures. The paper reports TCR Vbeta CDR3 sequencing of roughly 140 peripheral blood samples: approximately 41 ophthalmopathy, fewer than 85 hyperthyroidism and approximately 17 progressor patients. Prospective prediction of ophthalmopathy was tested in an independent validation cohort consisting of fewer than 20 hyperthyroidism patients and around 17 patients who later progressed to ophthalmopathy. After blood sampling, hyperthyroidism patients were treated with methimazole at a starting dose of 30 mg daily, and ophthalmopathy patients were treated with high-dose intravenous methylprednisolone. The 100 discovery patients were randomly divided into training and test sets at a 7:3 ratio. General conclusions and limits of the study: In validation, the model predicted progression to ophthalmopathy with approximately 70% sensitivity and approximately 78% specificity, a median of 6.5 months before onset. In cross-validation, a model built on a 13 V-J signature told ophthalmopathy apart from stable hyperthyroidism with 85% to 90% sensitivity and around 83% specificity, and in testing the same model reached 80%/75%. Sample size was not statistically predetermined, and blinding of investigators to group allocation was not performed. Most expanded thyroid clonotypes (frequency above 0.001) were also detected in blood, suggesting blood repertoires may reflect thyroid immune responses.

The germline ends are 17 bases apart after V is trimmed by 10 bases and J by 7 bases. From the germline V gene, CDR1 is SNHLY and CDR2 is FYNNEI. From its cysteine to its phenylalanine, the CDR3 spans 13 amino acids. Just the 39-base CDR3 DNA is kept, in frame starting at base 1. Stable Graves' hyperthyroidism was defined as the absence of progression to ophthalmopathy over 18 months of follow-up. The hyperthyroidism patients were between 18 and 65 years old and newly diagnosed, with a disease duration of less than 2 months. Any patient with an uncontrolled infection, another autoimmune disease, pregnancy or lactation was excluded. Diagnoses were based on clinical symptoms, serum thyroxine and TRAb, thyroid ultrasound and orbital computed tomography. PBMCs were isolated from approximately 10 ml of fresh peripheral blood by Ficoll-Paque density gradient centrifugation. Total RNA was extracted using Trizol reagent, and RNA quality was assessed on an Agilent 2100 Bioanalyzer.

The TCR beta CDR3 regions were amplified from RNA transcripts. For the first round of RT-PCR on the TCR CDR3, the HTBI primer set was used together with the Qiagen OneStep RT-PCR kit. Libraries were constructed in a second round of multiplex PCR, after which size selection and purification were carried out. The libraries were sequenced on an Illumina HiSeq2000 using paired-end 100 bp reads. For the original study's pipeline: SOAPnuke was used to process the raw data, with reads discarded if the reads contained adapters or uncalled bases, had a mean Phred below 15, or lacked an exact constant-primer or identifier match. High-quality paired reads were merged using COPE v1.2.5, and each unique nucleotide sequence was defined as a clonotype. MiTCR v1.1 was used to align clonotypes to the IMGT TRBV, TRBD and TRBJ reference segments. Analysis was restricted to V-J combinations with a frequency above 0.0001, which covered about 99% of repertoires. A TCS score was defined as the ratio between F50 (clonal expansion) and ExV (chaos), using BLOSUM62-based TCRdist between CDR3 peptides within each V-J. Welch's t-statistics and random forest reduced fewer than 600 V-J features to roughly 13, which were used in a naive Bayes classifier (R e1071). The similarity between thyroid and blood repertoires was quantified using the Morisita-Horn index. TCRdb reran the public reads through fastp at Q25 and MiXCR, keeping productive beta chains. Duplicate CDR3 protein sequences are folded into a single record with the most common DNA and genes. The V and J calls shown here were made by TCRdb, not taken from the authors' results. The sample profile shows over 700,000 distinct CDR3 sequences; around 40% of them were found once. The top ten hold roughly 31% of the sample.

This TCR derives from a middle-aged woman with Graves' hyperthyroidism. Specimen: blood. The chain employs TRBV2 and TRBJ1-5; no D gene call is confident. The CDR3 protein is CATLREGLQPQHF. The DNA sequence is given as TGTGCCACCCTGCGGGAGGGCCTACAGCCCCAGCATTTT.